This is a list of T cell receptor beta chains from one sample in a study of cytotoxic CD8 clonotypes in ibrutinib-treated CLL. Clones were sequenced by immunoSEQ multiplex PCR, and TCRdb holds only the in-frame ones, with some missing. The sample has about 45,000 clones, approximately 65% seen once. The specimen comprised PBMCs, sampled after 24 months of ibrutinib treatment. The receptors derive from a human donor with chronic lymphocytic leukemia. CDR3s include the opening cysteine and the closing phenylalanine or tryptophan. A D gene is named only where the DNA matches it firmly. Only part of the rows carry a size: once, few, many, or a class if the clone is expanded.

>few|TRBD2|TRBJ2-5|TRBV5-4
CASSLTSGTTQYF
TGTGCCAGCAGCTTAACTAGCGGCACGACCCAGTACTTC
>-|-|TRBJ2-2|TRBV10-3
CAIRANAGELFF
TGTGCCATCAGGGCGAATGCCGGGGAGCTGTTTTTT
>few|-|TRBJ2-7|TRBV18
CASSPMASTLDQYF
TGTGCCAGCTCACCAATGGCTAGCACCTTGGACCAGTACTTC
>-|-|TRBJ2-3|TRBV5-1
CASSSREAGTNTDTQYF
TGCGCCAGCAGCTCCCGAGAAGCCGGGACAAACACAGATACGCAGTATTTT
>few|-|TRBJ2-1|TRBV18
CASSQAGTGGNEQFF
TGTGCCAGCTCACAAGCCGGGACCGGAGGCAATGAGCAGTTCTTC
>many|TRBD2|TRBJ2-1|TRBV27
CASRSDRLAASPGLF
TGTGCCAGCAGATCGGACCGGCTAGCGGCCTCCCCTGGCCTCTTC
>-|-|TRBJ2-7|TRBV7-9
CASSEREFTYEQYF
TGTGCCAGTAGCGAACGGGAGTTTACCTACGAGCAGTACTTC
>-|-|TRBJ2-5|TRBV5-1
CASSLGVGRETQYF
TGCGCCAGCAGCTTGGGGGTGGGTCGGGAGACCCAGTACTTC
>-|-|TRBJ1-6|TRBV5-1
CASSLQGSYNSPLHF
TGCGCCAGCAGCTTGCAGGGCTCCTATAATTCACCCCTCCACTTT
>-|-|TRBJ1-1|TRBV28
CASSFSLGGDTEAFF
TGTGCCAGCAGTTTCTCCCTAGGAGGGGACACTGAAGCTTTCTTT
>-|-|TRBJ2-5|TRBV7-9
CASSLGGRETQYF
TGTGCCAGCAGCTTAGGGGGACGAGAGACCCAGTACTTC
>-|-|TRBJ1-1|TRBV4-2
CASSPTGDEAFF
TGTGCCAGCAGCCCGACAGGAGATGAAGCTTTCTTT
>-|-|TRBJ2-2|TRBV15
CATSRDSTVTGELFF
TGTGCCACCAGCAGAGATTCTACGGTCACCGGGGAGCTGTTTTTT
>few|-|TRBJ1-1|TRBV10-3
CAISDSSQAFF
TGTGCCATCAGTGACTCTTCTCAAGCTTTCTTT
>-|-|TRBJ1-2|TRBV15
CATSRDTGYYYGYTF
TGTGCCACCAGCAGAGATACAGGGTATTATTATGGCTACACCTTC
>-|TRBD2|TRBJ2-5|TRBV5-4
CASSLGASGSKQTQYF
TGTGCCAGCAGCTTGGGGGCTAGCGGGAGTAAGCAGACCCAGTACTTC
>many|-|TRBJ1-2|TRBV30
CAWSSPMNLYGYTF
TGTGCCTGGAGTTCTCCGATGAATCTCTATGGCTACACCTTC
>-|TRBD1|TRBJ1-2|TRBV7-3
CASSPQGQGAHGYTF
TGTGCCAGCAGCCCACAGGGACAGGGGGCGCATGGCTACACCTTC
>-|TRBD2|TRBJ2-5|TRBV5-1
CASSRGTSGGFQETQYF
TGCGCCAGCAGCCGAGGGACTAGCGGGGGTTTCCAAGAGACCCAGTACTTC
>few|-|TRBJ1-2|TRBV2
CASSEARAGFYGYTF
TGTGCCAGCAGTGAAGCGCGGGCAGGGTTTTATGGCTACACCTTC
>-|-|TRBJ2-7|TRBV5-1
CASRPGAGLYEQYF
TGCGCCAGCAGACCCGGGGCAGGGTTGTACGAGCAGTACTTC
>-|TRBD1|TRBJ2-4|TRBV5-1
CASSTGTAAWSAKNIQYF
TGCGCCAGCAGTACTGGGACAGCGGCCTGGAGCGCCAAAAACATTCAGTACTTC
>-|TRBD1|TRBJ2-1|TRBV5-8
CASSPWDRDYNEQFF
TGTGCCAGCAGCCCCTGGGACAGGGATTACAATGAGCAGTTCTTC
>-|TRBD1|TRBJ1-1|TRBV18
CASSPRVRGPMDTEAFF
TGTGCCAGCTCACCCAGAGTCAGGGGGCCGATGGACACTGAAGCTTTCTTT
>-|-|TRBJ2-7|TRBV14
CASSLGVGVWGEQYF
TGTGCCAGCAGCCTAGGTGTGGGGGTGTGGGGCGAGCAGTACTTC
>-|TRBD2|TRBJ2-1|TRBV5-1
CASRVAGLYNEQFF
TGCGCCAGCAGGGTAGCGGGACTCTACAATGAGCAGTTCTTC
>many|-|TRBJ2-1|TRBV19
CASSRGNNNEQFF
TGTGCCAGTAGTCGGGGAAATAACAATGAGCAGTTCTTC
>-|TRBD1|TRBJ1-6|TRBV9
CASSALPGQGGGVSPLHF
TGTGCCAGCAGCGCCTTACCGGGACAGGGGGGAGGAGTGTCACCCCTCCACTTT
>-|-|TRBJ2-1|TRBV9
CASSVTSGTDNEQFF
TGTGCCAGCAGCGTTACGTCCGGGACGGACAATGAGCAGTTCTTC
>-|TRBD2|TRBJ2-5|TRBV4-2
CASSQDKMASGVQETQYF
TGTGCCAGCAGCCAAGATAAAATGGCTAGCGGGGTTCAAGAGACCCAGTACTTC
>-|TRBD1|TRBJ2-7|TRBV30
CAWSLGQTYEQYF
TGTGCCTGGAGCCTGGGACAGACCTACGAGCAGTACTTC
>-|-|TRBJ1-5|TRBV15
CATSRDDLRVWPQHF
TGTGCCACCAGCAGAGATGACCTCAGGGTATGGCCCCAGCATTTT
>-|-|TRBJ2-2|TRBV6-1
CASSELRHTGELFF
TGTGCCAGCAGTGAATTGCGGCACACCGGGGAGCTGTTTTTT
>-|-|TRBJ1-5|TRBV19
CASSIMGQPQHF
TGTGCCAGTAGTATCATGGGTCAGCCCCAGCATTTT
>-|-|TRBJ2-7|TRBV5-6
CASSLGARAGEQYF
TGTGCCAGCAGCTTGGGGGCGCGGGCGGGAGAGCAGTACTTC
>-|TRBD1|TRBJ1-1|TRBV5-5
CASSSQISTGAEAFF
TGTGCCAGCAGCTCCCAAATTTCGACAGGGGCGGAGGCTTTCTTT
>few|TRBD2|TRBJ2-1|TRBV5-1
CASSVTTSARDNEQFF
TGCGCCAGCAGCGTGACGACTAGCGCGAGAGACAATGAGCAGTTCTTC
>few|-|TRBJ2-4|TRBV2
CASSEGRAKNIQYF
TGTGCCAGCAGTGAAGGCAGGGCCAAAAACATTCAGTACTTC
>few|TRBD2|TRBJ2-7|TRBV29-1
CSAGTTYEQYF
TGCAGCGCGGGGACTACCTACGAGCAGTACTTC
>few|TRBD2|TRBJ2-1|TRBV6-5
CASTLAGEQFF
TGTGCCAGCACGCTAGCGGGGGAGCAGTTCTTC
>-|TRBD1|TRBJ2-3|TRBV6-1
CASSELTGVSTDTQYF
TGTGCCAGCAGTGAATTGACAGGGGTGTCCACAGATACGCAGTATTTT
>few|-|TRBJ2-2|TRBV30
CAWSGKGVGELFF
TGTGCCTGGAGCGGAAAGGGTGTCGGGGAGCTGTTTTTT
>once|-|TRBJ1-1|TRBV11-2
CASSFSPDTEAFF
TGTGCCAGCAGCTTTAGTCCCGACACTGAAGCTTTCTTT
>-|-|TRBJ2-2|TRBV5-1
CASSPTYGSNTGELFF
TGCGCCAGCAGCCCGACATACGGTAGCAACACCGGGGAGCTGTTTTTT
>-|TRBD2|TRBJ2-3|TRBV27
CASSLVAGVGHTQYF
TGTGCCAGCAGTTTGGTGGCGGGAGTGGGCCATACGCAGTATTTT
>-|TRBD1|TRBJ2-7|TRBV7-2
CASSLSPGAGGREQYF
TGTGCCAGCAGCTTATCCCCAGGGGCAGGGGGACGGGAGCAGTACTTC
>-|TRBD1|TRBJ1-5|TRBV5-1
CASSDRQGHTGSNQPQHF
TGCGCCAGCAGCGACCGACAGGGCCACACCGGGAGCAATCAGCCCCAGCATTTT
>-|TRBD2|TRBJ2-5|TRBV7-2
CASSPGGNSETQYF
TGTGCCAGCAGCCCGGGGGGTAACTCTGAGACCCAGTACTTC
>many|-|TRBJ2-3|TRBV6-5
CASSYELSTDTQYF
TGTGCCAGCAGTTACGAACTAAGCACAGATACGCAGTATTTT
>-|-|TRBJ1-1|TRBV5-8
CASRRRTQTEAFF
TGTGCCAGCAGGAGAAGGACTCAAACTGAAGCTTTCTTT
>many|TRBD2|TRBJ2-1|TRBV9
CASSARHGGSGDEQFF
TGTGCCAGCAGCGCCCGCCACGGGGGGTCCGGCGATGAGCAGTTCTTC
>-|-|TRBJ2-6|TRBV30
CAWGTGTGANVLTF
TGTGCCTGGGGAACAGGGACCGGGGCCAACGTCCTGACTTTC
>-|-|TRBJ2-1|TRBV11-3
CASSLVSNEQFF
TGTGCCAGCAGCTTAGTCAGCAATGAGCAGTTCTTC
>-|-|TRBJ1-1|TRBV28
CASSFWRGNDEAFF
TGTGCCAGCAGTTTTTGGAGGGGGAATGATGAAGCTTTCTTT
>-|TRBD2|TRBJ2-7|TRBV7-9
CASSFSGSTYEQYF
TGTGCCAGCAGCTTTAGCGGGAGCACCTACGAGCAGTACTTC